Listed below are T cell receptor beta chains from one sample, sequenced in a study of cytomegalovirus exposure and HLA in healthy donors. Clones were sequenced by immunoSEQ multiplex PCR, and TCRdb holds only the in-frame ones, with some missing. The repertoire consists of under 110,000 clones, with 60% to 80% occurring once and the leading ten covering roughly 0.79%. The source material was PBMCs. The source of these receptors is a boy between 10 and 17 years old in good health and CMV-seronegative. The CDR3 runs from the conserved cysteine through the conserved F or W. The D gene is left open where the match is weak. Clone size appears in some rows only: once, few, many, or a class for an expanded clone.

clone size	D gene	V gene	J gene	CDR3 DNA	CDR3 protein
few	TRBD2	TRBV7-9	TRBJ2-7	TGTGCCAGCAGCCAGACTAGCGGGAGTGGGTACGAGCAGTACTTC	CASSQTSGSGYEQYF
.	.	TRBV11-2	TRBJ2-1	TGTGCCAGCACCCTCGCGGGCTATGAGCAGTTCTTC	CASTLAGYEQFF
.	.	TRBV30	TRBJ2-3	TGTGCCTGGATTCAGGGGTCAGATACGCAGTATTTT	CAWIQGSDTQYF
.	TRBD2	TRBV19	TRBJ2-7	TGTGCCAGTAGCCATACTAGCGAGAGCTCCTACGAGCAGTACTTC	CASSHTSESSYEQYF
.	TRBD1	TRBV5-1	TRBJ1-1	TGCGCCAGCAGCTTGGGAGGCAGGGGGCGTTTCACTGAAGCTTTCTTT	CASSLGGRGRFTEAFF
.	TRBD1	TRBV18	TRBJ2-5	TGTGCCAGCTCACCGACACAGGGGAACCAAGAGACCCAGTACTTC	CASSPTQGNQETQYF
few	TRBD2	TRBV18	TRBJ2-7	TGTGCCAGCTCACCCCTCTGGGGGACTAGCGGGAGGACCTACGAGCAGTACTTC	CASSPLWGTSGRTYEQYF
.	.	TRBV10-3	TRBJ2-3	TGTGCCATCAGCCCAAGCACAGATACGCAGTATTTT	CAISPSTDTQYF
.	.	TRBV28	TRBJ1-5	TGTGCCAGCAGTTTAAACAGGGTGGTAAATCAGCCCCAGCATTTT	CASSLNRVVNQPQHF
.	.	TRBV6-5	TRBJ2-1	TGTGCCAGCAGTTACGGGGCATCTCCCAATGAGCAGTTCTTC	CASSYGASPNEQFF
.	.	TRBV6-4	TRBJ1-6	TGTGCCAGCAGTGAGGAGGTCCATAATTCACCCCTCCACTTT	CASSEEVHNSPLHF
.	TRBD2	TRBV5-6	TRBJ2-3	TGTGCCAGCAGCCGGGAAGTAGCGGGAGGGCCTAGCGCAGATACGCAGTATTTT	CASSREVAGGPSADTQYF
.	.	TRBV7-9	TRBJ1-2	TGTGCCAGCAGCTTAGCCGGGACAACGAGGGAGTATGGCTACACCTTC	CASSLAGTTREYGYTF
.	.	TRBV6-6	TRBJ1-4	TGTGCCAGCAGCCCTTACGGGGGTGCAACTAATGAAAAGCTGTTTTTT	CASSPYGGATNEKLFF
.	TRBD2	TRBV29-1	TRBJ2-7	TGCAGCGCCAAACCCGGGACTAGCGGTTCCTACGAGCAGTACTTC	CSAKPGTSGSYEQYF
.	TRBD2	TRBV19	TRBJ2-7	TGTGCCAGTAGAGGACTGCGGGAGGATGCTAGCGAGCAGTACTTC	CASRGLREDASEQYF
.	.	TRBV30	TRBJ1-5	TGTGCCTGGAGCCCCTTTCGGGATCAGCCCCAGCATTTT	CAWSPFRDQPQHF
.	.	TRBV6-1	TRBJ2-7	TGTGCCACCAGGGCCAGACTTTTCACTTCCTACGAGCAGTACTTC	CATRARLFTSYEQYF
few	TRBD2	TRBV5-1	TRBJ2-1	TGCGCCAGCAGCCCTCGGACTAGCGGGAGAGTATCAAATGAGCAGTTCTTC	CASSPRTSGRVSNEQFF
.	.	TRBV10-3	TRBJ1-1	TGTGCCATCAGTCAGGGTGGGACTGAAGCTTTCTTT	CAISQGGTEAFF
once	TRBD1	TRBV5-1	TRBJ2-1	TGCGCCAGCAGCCCCGGGACAGGGAGCTCCTACAATGAGCAGTTCTTC	CASSPGTGSSYNEQFF
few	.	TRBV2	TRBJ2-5	TGTGCCAGCAGTCGGGACTGGGGGGAGACCCAGTACTTC	CASSRDWGETQYF
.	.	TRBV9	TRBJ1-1	TGTGCCAGCAGCCCCCCCGGGGGCACTGAAGCTTTCTTT	CASSPPGGTEAFF
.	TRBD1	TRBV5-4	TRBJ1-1	TGTGCCAGCAGAGAAGGACAGGGGAACACTGAAGCTTTCTTT	CASREGQGNTEAFF
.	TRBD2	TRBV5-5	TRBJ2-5	TGTGCCAGCAGCGAGGTAGCGGGGGGGCCAGAGACCCAGTACTTC	CASSEVAGGPETQYF
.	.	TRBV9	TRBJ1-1	TGTGCCAGCAGCGCCTTACATGGCACTGAAGCTTTCTTT	CASSALHGTEAFF
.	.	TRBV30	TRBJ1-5	TGTGCCTGGAGCCGCGGGACCTGGGGCAATCAGCCCCAGCATTTT	CAWSRGTWGNQPQHF
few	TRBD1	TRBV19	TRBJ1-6	TGTGCCAGTAAAAGACAGGGCCGGAATTCACCCCTCCACTTT	CASKRQGRNSPLHF
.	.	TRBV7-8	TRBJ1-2	TGTGCCAGCAGCTTAGATACAGGGTCCGTAGGCTACACCTTC	CASSLDTGSVGYTF
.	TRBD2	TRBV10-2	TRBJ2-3	TGCGCCAGCAGATCGACTAGCGGGAGCTTCCCAGATACGCAGTATTTT	CASRSTSGSFPDTQYF
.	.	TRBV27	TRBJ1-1	TGTGCCAGCAGTACACGCGAGGGGGACACTGAAGCTTTCTTT	CASSTREGDTEAFF
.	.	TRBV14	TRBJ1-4	TGTGCCAGCAGCCCCGTAGGGGGAACTAATGAAAAACTGTTTTTT	CASSPVGGTNEKLFF
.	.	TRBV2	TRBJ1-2	TGTGCCAGCAGTCAGTCATATGGCTACACCTTC	CASSQSYGYTF
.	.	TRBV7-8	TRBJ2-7	TGTGCCAGCAGCTTAGCGCGGTCCTTCTACGAGCAGTACTTC	CASSLARSFYEQYF
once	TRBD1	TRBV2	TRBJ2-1	TGTGCCAGCAGTATGACAGGGTTAAACAATGAGCAGTTCTTC	CASSMTGLNNEQFF
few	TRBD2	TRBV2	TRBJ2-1	TGTGCCAGCAGCCTACTAGCGGGGGACTACAATGAGCAGTTCTTC	CASSLLAGDYNEQFF
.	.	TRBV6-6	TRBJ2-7	TGTGCCAGCAGTCCCCGGGACACCCTAATCTACGAGCAGTACTTC	CASSPRDTLIYEQYF
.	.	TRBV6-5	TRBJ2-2	TGTGCCAGCAGTTACTGGACACAAGACGGGGAGCTGTTTTTT	CASSYWTQDGELFF
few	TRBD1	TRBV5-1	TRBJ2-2	TGCGTCAGCAGCTTGGCTGGTCGTGACAGGGGGACCGGGGAGCTGTTTTTT	CVSSLAGRDRGTGELFF
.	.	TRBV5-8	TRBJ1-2	TGTGCCAGCAGCCCGATCCGGAGAAAGAACTATGGCTACACCTTC	CASSPIRRKNYGYTF
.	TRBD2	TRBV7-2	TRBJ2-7	TGTGCCCCTCATTCAGGACTAGCGGGGGGGCTAGACGAGCAGTACTTC	CAPHSGLAGGLDEQYF
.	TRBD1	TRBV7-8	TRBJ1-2	TGTGCCAGCAGCTTAGATAAGGGGGCTTATGGCTACACCTTC	CASSLDKGAYGYTF
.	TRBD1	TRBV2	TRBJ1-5	TGTGCCAGCAGTGAGGAACAGGGGTACCAGCCCCAGCATTTT	CASSEEQGYQPQHF
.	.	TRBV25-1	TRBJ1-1	TGTGCCAGCAGTGAATCGGGGAACACTGAAGCTTTCTTT	CASSESGNTEAFF
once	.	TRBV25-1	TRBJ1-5	TGTGCCAGCAGTGAATCGGGGGATGACAATCAGCCCCAGCATTTT	CASSESGDDNQPQHF
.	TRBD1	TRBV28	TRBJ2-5	TGTGCCAGCAGGCTTCAGGGGGCTGGAGAGGAGACCCAGTACTTC	CASRLQGAGEETQYF
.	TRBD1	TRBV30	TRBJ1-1	TGTGCCTGGGGGACAGGGAACACTGAAGCTTTCTTT	CAWGTGNTEAFF
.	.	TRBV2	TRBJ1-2	TGTGCCAGCAATAGGACACCCTATGGCTACACCTTC	CASNRTPYGYTF
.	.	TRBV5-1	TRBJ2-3	TGCGCCAGCAGCCCGGCAGGGTCTCCAGATACGCAGTATTTT	CASSPAGSPDTQYF
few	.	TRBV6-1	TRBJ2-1	TGTGCCTGCATGAGGGCAGCCGACAATGAGCAGTTCTTC	CACMRAADNEQFF
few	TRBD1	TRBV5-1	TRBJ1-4	TGCGCCAGCAGCTTGGGGACAGGGGCGCGAGGTGAAAAACTGTTTTTT	CASSLGTGARGEKLFF
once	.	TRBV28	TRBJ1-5	TGTGCCAGCAGGCTAGAAAGAAAATTCAATCAGCCCCAGCATTTT	CASRLERKFNQPQHF
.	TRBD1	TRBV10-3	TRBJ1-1	TGTGCCATCAGTGAGTCACTCTCCGGACAGGGGGTCTTGGCTGAAGCTTTCTTT	CAISESLSGQGVLAEAFF
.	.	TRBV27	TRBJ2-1	TGTGCCAGCAGTTTATCGATAAGCAGGGGTGTGGATGAGCAGTTCTTC	CASSLSISRGVDEQFF
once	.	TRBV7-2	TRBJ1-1	TGTGCCAGCAGCGCTGCGGGCGGAGAAGCTTTCTTT	CASSAAGGEAFF
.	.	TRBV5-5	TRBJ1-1	TGTGCCAGCAGCTTGATCGGGGGGACCACTGAAGCTTTCTTT	CASSLIGGTTEAFF
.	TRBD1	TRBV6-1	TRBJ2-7	TGTGCCAGCAGTGAAGGAAGAGGGACAGAGGACTCCTACGAGCAGTACTTC	CASSEGRGTEDSYEQYF